The rows below give T cell receptor beta chains drawn from one sample of a study of blood T cell repertoires in COVID-19. Sequencing was performed with immunoSEQ multiplex PCR; in TCRdb, only in-frame clones are kept and a portion is missing. The sample includes about 30,000 clones, more than 75% of them seen just once. What was sequenced was peripheral blood. Receptor source: a man at least 80 years old with acute or convalescent COVID-19. The CDR3 runs from the conserved cysteine through the conserved F or W. Fields, in order: J gene, clone size, D gene, V gene, CDR3 protein, CDR3 DNA. A D gene is named only where the DNA matches it firmly. Where a row states a size, it is once, few, many or the class of an expanded clone; other rows omit it.

TRBJ2-1 | NA | TRBD2 | TRBV6-2/TRBV6-3 | CASSFQTSGGLSSYNEQFF | TGTGCCAGCAGTTTTCAGACTAGCGGGGGCCTAAGCTCCTACAATGAGCAGTTCTTC
TRBJ1-2 | NA | TRBD1 | TRBV11-2 | CASSINPGQGGGYTF | TGTGCCAGCAGCATAAATCCGGGACAGGGTGGAGGCTACACCTTC
TRBJ1-6 | NA | NA | TRBV9 | CASQGTNNSPLHF | TGTGCCAGTCAGGGGACCAATAATTCACCCCTCCACTTT
TRBJ2-3 | once | NA | TRBV4-2 | CASSQDRRTTDTQYF | TGTGCCAGCAGCCAAGATAGGAGAACGACAGATACGCAGTATTTT
TRBJ1-6 | NA | TRBD1 | TRBV7-2 | CASIRTGGELNSPLHF | TGTGCCAGCATCCGGACAGGGGGCGAACTTAATTCACCCCTCCACTTT
TRBJ1-2 | NA | NA | TRBV18 | CASSPGENYGYTF | TGTGCCAGCTCACCCGGGGAGAACTATGGCTACACCTTC
TRBJ2-1 | NA | NA | TRBV7-3 | CASSLNIGQYNEQFF | TGTGCCAGCAGCTTAAATATTGGCCAATACAATGAGCAGTTCTTC
TRBJ1-1 | NA | NA | TRBV13 | CASSLPSQGSTEAFF | TGTGCCAGCAGCTTACCCTCTCAGGGAAGCACTGAAGCTTTCTTT
TRBJ2-5 | few | NA | TRBV14 | CASSQGFGGQETQYF | TGTGCCAGCAGCCAAGGGTTCGGGGGCCAAGAGACCCAGTACTTC
TRBJ2-3 | NA | NA | TRBV5-1 | CASSFLDVQTDTQYF | TGCGCCAGCAGCTTCCTAGACGTTCAGACAGATACGCAGTATTTT
TRBJ1-1 | few | TRBD1 | TRBV18 | CASSPQPGQGSTEAFF | TGTGCCAGCTCACCACAGCCGGGACAGGGGTCCACTGAAGCTTTCTTT
TRBJ2-3 | NA | TRBD2 | TRBV11-3 | CASSSTSGGLADTQYF | TGTGCCAGCAGCTCCACTAGCGGGGGATTGGCAGATACGCAGTATTTT
TRBJ2-1 | NA | TRBD2 | TRBV27 | CASSLSLAGSGNEQFF | TGTGCCAGCAGTTTATCTCTAGCGGGGTCCGGCAATGAGCAGTTCTTC
TRBJ2-3 | NA | NA | TRBV27 | CASSPALPGGTDTQYF | TGTGCCAGCAGCCCTGCTCTGCCGGGGGGCACAGATACGCAGTATTTT
TRBJ2-5 | NA | TRBD2 | TRBV5-8 | CASSLGTSGVSYQETQYF | TGTGCCAGCAGCTTAGGCACTAGCGGGGTATCGTACCAAGAGACCCAGTACTTC
TRBJ1-2 | NA | NA | TRBV2 | CASEDPFPGDYGYTF | TGTGCCAGTGAAGACCCTTTTCCGGGTGACTATGGCTACACCTTC
TRBJ2-7 | NA | NA | TRBV9 | CASSVSPEAAEQYF | TGTGCCAGCAGCGTATCCCCGGAAGCGGCCGAGCAGTACTTC
TRBJ2-3 | NA | TRBD1 | TRBV5-1 | CASSLAGQGASDTQYF | TGCGCCAGCAGCTTGGCGGGACAGGGGGCGTCTGATACGCAGTATTTT
TRBJ2-5 | NA | NA | TRBV10-3 | CAISLMQGFQETQYF | TGTGCCATCAGCCTGATGCAGGGTTTCCAAGAGACCCAGTACTTC
TRBJ1-5 | NA | TRBD1 | TRBV2 | CASSGDRYSNQPQHF | TGTGCCAGCAGTGGGGACAGGTACAGCAATCAGCCCCAGCATTTT
TRBJ1-4 | NA | NA | TRBV7-6 | CASSQTGSLNEKLFF | TGTGCCAGCAGCCAAACAGGGAGCCTTAATGAAAAACTGTTTTTT
TRBJ2-1 | NA | TRBD2 | TRBV18 | CASSPTGGNEQFF | TGTGCCAGCTCACCGACGGGGGGCAATGAGCAGTTCTTC
TRBJ1-1 | NA | NA | TRBV5-1 | CASSLTGNTEAFF | TGCGCCAGCAGCCTTACAGGGAACACTGAAGCTTTCTTT
TRBJ2-1 | NA | NA | TRBV7-2 | CASSSEGRLGSNEQFF | TGTGCCAGCAGCTCGGAGGGGCGTTTGGGGAGCAATGAGCAGTTCTTC
TRBJ2-7 | NA | NA | TRBV6-1 | CASSEPGKSEQYF | TGTGCCAGCAGTGAACCGGGAAAATCCGAGCAGTACTTC
TRBJ2-3 | NA | TRBD2 | TRBV7-2 | CASSPNGRGGPDTQYF | TGTGCCAGCAGCCCTAATGGGCGGGGGGGCCCTGATACGCAGTATTTT
TRBJ2-3 | NA | NA | TRBV2 | CASSTMGPTDTQYF | TGTGCCAGCTCGACGATGGGGCCCACAGATACGCAGTATTTT
TRBJ2-3 | NA | NA | TRBV18 | CASSPSWRPDTQYF | TGTGCCAGCTCACCGAGCTGGAGACCAGATACGCAGTATTTT
TRBJ2-7 | once | NA | TRBV4-2 | CASSRQGYEQYF | TGTGCCAGCAGCCGCCAGGGTTACGAGCAGTACTTC
TRBJ2-5 | NA | NA | TRBV4-3 | CASSPQGPQETQYF | TGCGCCAGCAGCCCCCAGGGTCCCCAAGAGACCCAGTACTTC
TRBJ2-7 | NA | TRBD1 | TRBV6-5 | CASSQDRDSSYEQYF | TGTGCCAGCAGTCAGGACCGGGACAGCTCCTACGAGCAGTACTTC
TRBJ1-4 | NA | TRBD1 | TRBV6-6 | CASSLGQGREKLFF | TGTGCCAGCAGCTTAGGACAGGGTAGGGAAAAACTGTTTTTT
TRBJ2-2 | NA | TRBD1 | TRBV19 | CASSFRQGDGELFF | TGTGCCAGTAGTTTCCGACAGGGCGACGGGGAGCTGTTTTTT
TRBJ1-2 | once | NA | TRBV14 | CASSQGLLYGYTF | TGTGCCAGCAGCCAAGGACTTCTTTATGGCTACACCTTC
TRBJ2-7 | NA | TRBD1 | TRBV4-1 | CASSQDTGGGYEQYF | TGCGCCAGCAGCCAAGATACAGGGGGCGGCTACGAGCAGTACTTC
TRBJ1-5 | NA | NA | TRBV6-2/TRBV6-3 | CASSLGLQVSGNQPQHF | TGTGCCAGCAGCCTGGGCCTCCAGGTCTCGGGCAATCAGCCCCAGCATTTT
TRBJ2-3 | few | TRBD2 | TRBV28 | CASRGSGGHTDTQYF | TGTGCCAGCAGGGGTAGCGGGGGCCACACAGATACGCAGTATTTT
TRBJ2-3 | NA | NA | TRBV5-6 | CASSPGGSTDTQYF | TGTGCCAGCAGCCCCGGGGGTAGCACAGATACGCAGTATTTT
TRBJ1-2 | NA | TRBD1 | TRBV12-3/TRBV12-4 | CASAQGGDGYTF | TGTGCCAGCGCACAAGGGGGCGATGGCTACACCTTC
TRBJ1-6 | NA | NA | TRBV6-2/TRBV6-3 | CASSYAGYGNSPLHF | TGTGCCAGCAGTTACGCCGGGTACGGTAATTCACCCCTCCACTTT
TRBJ2-3 | NA | TRBD2 | TRBV4-1 | CASSQDPARGGSDTQYF | TGCGCCAGCAGCCAAGATCCCGCGCGGGGGGGGTCAGATACGCAGTATTTT
TRBJ2-7 | NA | TRBD1 | TRBV9 | CASSVLGQGPYEQYF | TGTGCCAGCAGCGTTCTGGGACAGGGCCCCTACGAGCAGTACTTC
TRBJ2-7 | NA | TRBD2 | TRBV11-2 | CAIRGGSSGSSYEQYF | TGTGCCATCAGAGGAGGATCTAGCGGGAGCTCCTACGAGCAGTACTTC
TRBJ2-1 | NA | NA | TRBV27 | CASSLFYGNEQFF | TGTGCCAGCAGTTTATTCTACGGCAATGAGCAGTTCTTC
TRBJ2-2 | NA | NA | TRBV5-4 | CASSPSFRGNTGELFF | TGTGCCAGCAGCCCTTCGTTTAGGGGTAACACCGGGGAGCTGTTTTTT
TRBJ1-5 | NA | NA | TRBV24-1 | CATSDNFRDNNQPQHF | TGTGCCACCAGTGATAATTTCCGGGACAACAATCAGCCCCAGCATTTT
TRBJ2-1 | once | TRBD2 | TRBV18 | CASFTTWERDLDEQFF | TGTGCCAGCTTCACCACGTGGGAGCGGGATCTGGATGAGCAGTTCTTC
TRBJ2-2 | NA | TRBD2 | TRBV28 | CASKSGGTGELFF | TGTGCCAGCAAAAGCGGGGGCACCGGGGAGCTGTTTTTT
TRBJ2-7 | NA | TRBD1 | TRBV6-5 | CASSGGTGEIYEQYF | TGTGCCAGCAGCGGGGGGACAGGGGAAATCTACGAGCAGTACTTC
TRBJ1-5 | NA | NA | TRBV6-5 | CATSLFQPQHF | TGTGCCACCAGCCTCTTCCAGCCCCAGCATTTT
TRBJ1-3 | NA | TRBD1 | TRBV28 | CASSRPLRTGSGNTIYF | TGTGCCAGCAGCAGACCTCTTAGGACAGGATCAGGAAACACCATATATTTT
TRBJ2-7 | NA | TRBD1 | TRBV18 | CASSPQSDRGEQYF | TGTGCCAGCTCACCACAGTCGGACAGGGGAGAGCAGTACTTC
TRBJ2-7 | NA | NA | TRBV7-2 | CASSLAISSSLYEQYF | TGTGCCAGCAGCTTAGCGATCTCAAGCTCGCTCTACGAGCAGTACTTC